This T cell receptor beta chain emerged from a study of blood T cell repertoires in COVID-19. Overall study context: Donors in the United States, Italy and Spain gave samples during acute or convalescent COVID-19.

Original data processing: Reference gene primers were amplified, and this amplification served to estimate nucleated cell counts. Generated by immunoSEQ multiplex PCR, the TCRdb table keeps only in-frame clones and is missing some. The V and J calls and the clone size are those of that table, but D and trimming were determined from the DNA. The sample includes some 99,000 clones, around 83% of them seen just once. The V end lost 1 base, the J end lost 8 bases, and 23 bases lay between the germline ends. The CDR3 length is 17 residues. The germline V gene encodes CDR1 PRHDT and CDR2 FYEKMQ (reference sequence).

V is TRBV13 and J is TRBJ1-2; a possible D gene is TRBD1 (6 bases). This clonotype originated in a woman older than 75 with active or convalescent COVID-19. What was sequenced was peripheral blood. CDR3 DNA: TGTGCCAGCAGCTTAGAAGCGCTGGGGACACCCAGTGGAGGCTACACCTTC. Protein sequence: CASSLEALGTPSGGYTF.